Presented here are 4 T cell receptor beta chains from one specimen sequenced in a study of T-cell memory formation after mild COVID-19. TCRdb independently ran MiXCR on the 5' RACE reads; one entry per CDR3 protein. The repertoire holds about 190,000 distinct CDR3 sequences, with around 17% as singletons. Sequenced sample: PBMCs or a T cell subset sorted from them (not recorded which). These receptors were obtained from an adult woman who had mild COVID-19 (a few samples of this study predate the infection). Cell type and time point are not known.

A few counts support this clonotype. V usage is TRBV7-2 and J usage is TRBJ1-1; D not resolved. The CDR3 spans 14 residues. The germline V and J ends were trimmed by 2 bases and 6 bases, with 13 bases remaining between them. Germline V gene data show CDR1 as SGHTA and CDR2 as FQGNSA. The CDR3 DNA reads as TGTGCCAGCAGCTTACCCCAAGGTTTATCTGAAGCTTTCTTT. This encodes CASSLPQGLSEAFF.

This clonotype was detected a few times. The V call is TRBV7-6, the J call TRBJ2-5; D not certain. The V gene's germline CDR1 is SGHVS and CDR2 FNYEAQ. Trimming removed 4 bases from V and 5 bases from J, with 14 bases in between. CDR3 length: 14 residues. The CDR3: CASSSGARRETQYF. The CDR3 region has the DNA TGTGCCAGCAGCTCAGGAGCTAGAAGGGAGACCCAGTACTTC.

This clonotype showed up just a few times. The chain links TRBV28 to TRBJ1-5; possible D gene TRBD1, 5 bases. Trimming removed 6 bases from V and 4 bases from J, with 10 bases in between. The CDR3 covers 13 residues. Germline loops: CDR1 MDHEN, CDR2 SYDVKM. CDR3 DNA: TGTGCCAGCAGGGGACGTCAAAATCAGCCCCAGCATTTT. Protein product: CASRGRQNQPQHF.

A few counts support this clonotype. V usage is TRBV20-1 and J usage is TRBJ1-2; 8 bases are a match to TRBD1. There are 12 residues in the CDR3. V shed 5 bases and J 4 bases; nucleotides not matched to a gene: 3. Germline CDR1 DFQATT, CDR2 SNEGSKA (reference sequence). The CDR3 protein is CSAGQGSYGYTF. The CDR3 DNA is TGCAGTGCTGGACAGGGAAGCTATGGCTACACCTTC.